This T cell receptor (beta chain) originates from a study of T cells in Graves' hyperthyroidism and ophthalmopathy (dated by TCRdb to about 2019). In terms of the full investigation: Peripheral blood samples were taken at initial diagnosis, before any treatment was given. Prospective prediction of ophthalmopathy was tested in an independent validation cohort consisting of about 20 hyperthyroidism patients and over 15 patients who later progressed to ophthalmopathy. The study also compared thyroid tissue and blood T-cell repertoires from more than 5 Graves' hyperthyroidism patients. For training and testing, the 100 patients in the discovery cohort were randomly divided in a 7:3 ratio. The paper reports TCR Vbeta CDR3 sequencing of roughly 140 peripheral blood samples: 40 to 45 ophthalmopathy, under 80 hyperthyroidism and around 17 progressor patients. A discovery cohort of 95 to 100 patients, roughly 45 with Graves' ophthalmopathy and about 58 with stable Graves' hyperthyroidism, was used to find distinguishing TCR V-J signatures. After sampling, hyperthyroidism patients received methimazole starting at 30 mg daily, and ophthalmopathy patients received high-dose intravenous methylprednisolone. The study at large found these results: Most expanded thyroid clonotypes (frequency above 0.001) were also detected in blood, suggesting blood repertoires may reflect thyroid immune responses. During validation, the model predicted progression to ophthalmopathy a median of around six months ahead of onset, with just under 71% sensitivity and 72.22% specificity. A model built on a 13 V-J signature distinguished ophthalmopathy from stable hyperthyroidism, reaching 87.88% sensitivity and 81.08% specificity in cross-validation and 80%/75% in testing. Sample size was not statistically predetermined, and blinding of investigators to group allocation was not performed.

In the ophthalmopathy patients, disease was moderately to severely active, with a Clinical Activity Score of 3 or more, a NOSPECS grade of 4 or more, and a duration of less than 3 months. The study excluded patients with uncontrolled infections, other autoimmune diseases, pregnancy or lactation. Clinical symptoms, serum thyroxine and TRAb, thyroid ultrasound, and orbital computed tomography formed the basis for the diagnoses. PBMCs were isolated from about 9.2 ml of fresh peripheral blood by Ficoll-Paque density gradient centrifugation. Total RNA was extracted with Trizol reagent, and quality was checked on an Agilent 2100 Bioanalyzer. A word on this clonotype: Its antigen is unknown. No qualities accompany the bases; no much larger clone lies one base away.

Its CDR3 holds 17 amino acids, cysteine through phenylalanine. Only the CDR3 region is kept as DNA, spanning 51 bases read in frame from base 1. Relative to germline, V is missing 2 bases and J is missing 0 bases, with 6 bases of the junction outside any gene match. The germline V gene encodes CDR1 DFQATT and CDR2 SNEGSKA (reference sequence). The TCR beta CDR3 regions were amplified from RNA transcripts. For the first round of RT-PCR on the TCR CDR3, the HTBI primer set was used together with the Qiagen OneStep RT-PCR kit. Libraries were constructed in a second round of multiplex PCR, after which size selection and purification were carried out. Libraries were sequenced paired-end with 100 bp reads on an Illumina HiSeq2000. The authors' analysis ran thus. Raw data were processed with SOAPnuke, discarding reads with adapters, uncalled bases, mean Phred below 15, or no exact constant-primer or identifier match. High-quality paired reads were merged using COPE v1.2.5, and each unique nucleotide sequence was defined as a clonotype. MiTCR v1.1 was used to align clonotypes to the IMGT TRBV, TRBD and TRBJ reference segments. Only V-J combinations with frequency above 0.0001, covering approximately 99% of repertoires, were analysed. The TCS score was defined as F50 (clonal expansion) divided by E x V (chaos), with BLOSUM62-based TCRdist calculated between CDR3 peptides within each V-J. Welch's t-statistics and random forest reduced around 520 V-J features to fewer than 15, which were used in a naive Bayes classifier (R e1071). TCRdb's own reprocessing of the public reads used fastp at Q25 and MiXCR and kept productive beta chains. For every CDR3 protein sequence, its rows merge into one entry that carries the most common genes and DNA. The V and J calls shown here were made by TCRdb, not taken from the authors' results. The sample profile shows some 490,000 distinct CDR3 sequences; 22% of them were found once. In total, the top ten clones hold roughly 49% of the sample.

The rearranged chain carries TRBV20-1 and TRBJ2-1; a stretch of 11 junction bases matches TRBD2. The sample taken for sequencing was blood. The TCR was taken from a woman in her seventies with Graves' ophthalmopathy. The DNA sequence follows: TGCAGTGCTAGAAGTAGCGGGAGGGGCCTCTCCTACAATGAGCAGTTCTTC. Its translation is CSARSSGRGLSYNEQFF.